These 26 T cell receptor beta chains came from one sample sequenced in a study of control samples from healthy donors and cancer patients (dated by TCRdb to about 2020). Library creation used the immunoSEQ multiplex PCR assay. Here the immuneACCESS table is served through TCRdb, limited to in-frame sequences with V and J called. Missing clones are a known gap in these copies; in checked studies unresolved V genes cover under half, and the rest lacks a known reason. Present in this sample are approximately 81,000 clones, 85% to 95% of which were seen just once. The ten largest account for 4.8% of the sample. The sample comprised blood. Receptor source: a woman under 30 in good health.

This clone has more than one count but fewer than ten. The chain employs TRBV18 and TRBJ1-6, with 10 nucleotides matching TRBD1. V lost 4 bases and J lost 7; bases outside the gene matches: 4. CDR3 size: 15 residues. Germline V gene data show CDR1 as KGHSH and CDR2 as LQKENI. In nucleotides, the CDR3 is TGTGCCAGCTCACGAACGGGACAGGGGAATTCACCCCTCCACTTT. This encodes CASSRTGQGNSPLHF. The full variable domain, completed using reference TRBV18 and TRBJ1-6, is NAGVMQNPRHLVRRRGQEARLRCSPMKGHSHVYWYRQLPEEGLKFMVYLQKENIIDESGMPKERFSAEFPKEGPSILRIQQVVRGDSAAYFCASSRTGQGNSPLHFGNGTRLTVT.

This chain uses TRBV10-3 with TRBJ1-1, with 7 bases aligning to TRBD1. J lost 5 bases, V lost 4 bases, and 4 bases had no gene match. Germline V lookup: CDR1 ENHRY, CDR2 SYGVKD. This CDR3 is built from 13 residues. The CDR3 region is CAISVQGYTEAFF. In DNA form, the CDR3 reads TGTGCCATCAGTGTACAGGGGTATACTGAAGCTTTCTTT.

V gene TRBV7-2 combines with J gene TRBJ1-2; 7 bases align to TRBD1. CDR1 and CDR2 from the germline V gene are SGHTA and FQGNSA. The CDR3 is 11 residues long. Losses at the gene ends were 3 bases for V and 8 bases for J; bases not matched to a gene: 0. The CDR3 loop is CASSLDRGYTF. In DNA form, the CDR3 reads TGTGCCAGCAGCTTGGACAGGGGCTACACCTTC. Full variable domain (outside the CDR3, taken from reference TRBV7-2 and TRBJ1-2): GAGVSQSPSNKVTEKGKDVELRCDPISGHTALYWYRQSLGQGLEFLIYFQGNSAPDKSGLPSDRFSAERTGGSVSTLTIQRTQQEDSAVYLCASSLDRGYTFGSGTRLTVV.

This chain uses TRBV19 with TRBJ2-3; 7 nucleotides agree with TRBD1. The CDR3 has 15 residues. Germline CDR1 reads LNHDA; CDR2 reads SQIVND (reference sequence). The trim removed 2 bases at V and 7 bases at J, leaving 9 bases unmatched. Here the CDR3 DNA reads TGTGCCAGTAGTATAATCTCAGGGGGTAGGCATACGCAGTATTTT. Its translation: CASSIISGGRHTQYF.

The chain combines TRBV29-1 with TRBJ2-7; D is tentatively TRBD1 or TRBD2 (6 bases each). Germline V gives CDR1 SQVTM, CDR2 ANQGSEA. The CDR3 is 15 residues long. Trimming removed 0 bases at V and 4 bases at J, with 16 bases between. The CDR3 loop is CSVEDLGGAQYEQYF. The CDR3 coding sequence is TGCAGCGTTGAAGATCTGGGGGGCGCTCAATACGAGCAGTACTTC.

Only one count was recorded for this clone. This chain connects TRBV7-9 to TRBJ1-4, with unresolved D. V was trimmed by 3 bases and J by 4 bases, leaving 9 bases between them. CDR1 and CDR2 (germline): SEHNR, FQNEAQ (reference sequence). The CDR3 runs 14 residues. The CDR3 DNA reads as TGTGCCAGCAGCTTCAGGTCCCTTAATGAAAAACTGTTTTTT. Amino acid sequence: CASSFRSLNEKLFF.

The rearrangement joins TRBV7-9 to TRBJ1-2; D is unclear. CDR1 is SEHNR, CDR2 FQNEAQ, per germline (reference sequence). This CDR3 has 17 residues. V was trimmed by 2 bases and J by 4 bases, leaving 20 bases between them. The CDR3 spells CASSLLDGPDWIYGYTF. The DNA for the CDR3 is TGTGCCAGCAGCTTATTGGATGGGCCAGATTGGATCTATGGCTACACCTTC. The complete variable domain, with remaining parts taken from reference TRBV7-9 and TRBJ1-2, reads DTGVSQNPRHKITKRGQNVTFRCDPISEHNRLYWYRQTLGQGPEFLTYFQNEAQLEKSRLLSDRFSAERPKGSFSTLEIQRTEQGDSAMYLCASSLLDGPDWIYGYTFGSGTRLTVV.

This sequence joins TRBV2 and TRBJ2-1, with 10 bases fitting TRBD2. Germline V lookup: CDR1 SNHLY, CDR2 FYNNEI. This CDR3 has 14 amino acids. V was pared by 6 bases and J by 3 bases, with 2 bases of the junction left unmatched. The CDR3 region is CASSGLADYNEQFF. DNA of the CDR3: TGTGCCAGCAGCGGACTAGCGGACTACAATGAGCAGTTCTTC.

Notes on this clone: The junction departs from germline at one end; a sequencing error may be responsible. The chain links TRBV7-7 to TRBJ2-1, with 8 bases identical to TRBD1. CDR3 length: 15 residues. Germline CDR1 is SSHAT and CDR2 is FNYEAQ (reference sequence). The CDR3 loop reads CASSPGQGSYNEQFF. DNA of the CDR3: TGTGCTAGCAGCCCAGGACAGGGATCCTACAATGAGCAGTTCTTC.

V is TRBV5-1 and J is TRBJ1-3, with TRBD1 matching over 7 bases. Germline lookup yields CDR1 SGHRS and CDR2 YFSETQ. The J segment lost 3 bases and the V segment lost 0 bases, leaving 6 bases of the junction unmatched. This CDR3 has 16 residues. Here the CDR3 DNA reads TGCGCCAGCAGCTTGGGAACCGGGACAGATGGAAACACCATATATTTT. It encodes CASSLGTGTDGNTIYF.

CDR3 residues: CASSPGLMGYSNQPQHF. As DNA, the CDR3 is TGCGCCAGCAGCCCTGGGTTAATGGGATATAGCAATCAGCCCCAGCATTTT. The rearrangement uses TRBV4-1 and TRBJ1-5; D ambiguous. Germline CDR1 and CDR2: MGHRA and YSYEKL. This CDR3 comprises 17 residues. V was trimmed by 4 bases and J by 0 bases, leaving 16 bases between them.

Points on this clone: The germline gene is not matched at one end of the junction; a read error may be the cause. CDR3 DNA sequence: TGTGCTAGCAGCTTATTCGTAGCGGGGGGGCAGAGCTCCTACAATGAGCAGTTCTTC. This translates into CASSLFVAGGQSSYNEQFF. The J gene is TRBJ2-1, the V gene TRBV7-7; 11 bases line up with TRBD2. This CDR3 region has 19 residues. The germline V gene has CDR1 SSHAT and CDR2 FNYEAQ (reference sequence).

V is TRBV5-1 and J is TRBJ1-4; D gene uncertain. Trimming cost V 0 bases and J 8 bases, with 8 bases left between them. The CDR3 loop spans 13 amino acids. Per the germline V gene, CDR1 is SGHRS and CDR2 is YFSETQ. The CDR3 DNA reads as TGCGCCAGCAGCTTGGATGGGGAGGAAAAACTGTTTTTT. Encoded protein: CASSLDGEEKLFF.

This chain links TRBV6-1 with TRBJ2-3, with 12 bases fitting TRBD2. Trimming cost V 4 bases and J 2 bases; bases outside gene matches: 4. Germline V gives CDR1 MNHNS, CDR2 SASEGT. CDR3 length equals 16 residues. The CDR3 region is CASSVRTSGDTDTQYF. DNA of the CDR3: TGTGCCAGCAGTGTGCGGACTAGCGGGGACACAGATACGCAGTATTTT.

The rearrangement links TRBV3-1 (or the pseudogene TRBV3-2) to TRBJ1-1; no clear D. The length of the CDR3 is 16 residues. Germline CDR1 LGHDT, CDR2 YNNKEL (reference sequence). Trimming pared 1 base from V and 4 bases from J, leaving 16 bases between. DNA for the CDR3: TGTGCCAGCAGCCAAGTTAATACAGTGGCCCTCACTGAAGCTTTCTTT. Its translation: CASSQVNTVALTEAFF.

This chain uses TRBV19 with TRBJ1-5, with D perhaps matching TRBD1 (5 bases). CDR1 is LNHDA, CDR2 SQIVND, per germline (reference sequence). V was cut by 11 bases and J by 4 bases, with 21 bases left in between. There are 15 residues in the CDR3. This CDR3 is CAGVGSQGGNQPQHF. CDR3 DNA: TGTGCCGGGGTGGGTTCGCAGGGAGGAAATCAGCCCCAGCATTTT.

V is TRBV19 and J is TRBJ1-2; TRBD1 agrees at 12 bases. The CDR3 has 15 amino acids. Germline trimming cut 3 bases from V and 8 bases from J; bases unmatched to any gene: 7. Per the germline V gene, CDR1 is LNHDA and CDR2 is SQIVND (reference sequence). CDR3 DNA: TGTGCCAGTAGTATTCGGGACAGGGGGCAGGTCGGCTACACCTTC. Its translation: CASSIRDRGQVGYTF.

The chain has TRBV2 and TRBJ2-7, with D possibly TRBD2 on 5 matching bases. Trimming left V 0 bases short and J 2 bases short, with 8 bases between. Germline values: CDR1 SNHLY, CDR2 FYNNEI. This CDR3 region has 14 residues. DNA for the CDR3: TGTGCCAGCAGTGAAGCCGGGCGGGCCTACGAGCAGTACTTC. Protein sequence: CASSEAGRAYEQYF.

The genes are TRBV6-6 and TRBJ2-2; D ambiguous. Looked up from germline, CDR1 is MNHNY and CDR2 is SVGAGI (reference sequence). Trimming pared 9 bases from V and 2 bases from J, leaving 7 bases between. This CDR3 is built from 12 residues. CDR3 sequence: CASEANTGELFF. The CDR3 DNA is TGTGCCAGTGAAGCCAACACCGGGGAGCTGTTTTTT.

The chain combines TRBV6-5 with TRBJ1-5; TRBD1 matches 8 bases. J was trimmed by 6 bases and V by 8 bases; bases with no gene match: 9. This CDR3 region has 14 residues. The germline V gene encodes CDR1 MNHEY and CDR2 SVGAGI. The CDR3 DNA reads as TGTGCCAGCCATAGGACAGGGTCACTTCAGCCCCAGCATTTT. It encodes CASHRTGSLQPQHF.

V usage is TRBV6-6 and J usage is TRBJ1-2, with a possible D match to TRBD1 (5 bases). CDR3 length: 16 residues. The ends were cut back, 2 bases at V and 3 bases at J, with 16 bases in the middle. Germline values: CDR1 MNHNY, CDR2 SVGAGI (reference sequence). The DNA of the CDR3 is TGTGCCAGCAGTTACGGGTATGCAGGGAGGGACTATGGCTACACCTTC. As protein: CASSYGYAGRDYGYTF.

The rearrangement joins TRBV2 to TRBJ1-1; TRBD1 matches 7 bases. This CDR3 has 18 amino acids. Germline CDR1 SNHLY, CDR2 FYNNEI. V lost 7 bases and J lost 0; bases outside the gene matches: 17. The CDR3 here is CASTKNQGEARVNTEAFF. In DNA form, the CDR3 reads TGTGCCAGCACAAAAAATCAGGGGGAAGCTAGGGTGAACACTGAAGCTTTCTTT.

In this sample, this clone turned up a few times. This CDR3 reads CASSLEMSGYRYEQYF. Written as DNA, the CDR3 is TGCGCCAGCAGCTTGGAGATGTCGGGTTATCGGTACGAGCAGTACTTC. This chain links TRBV5-1 with TRBJ2-7; D uncertain. The V gene's germline CDR1 is SGHRS and CDR2 YFSETQ. This CDR3 comprises 16 residues. The germline V and J ends were trimmed by 0 bases and 4 bases, with 17 bases remaining between them. Supplemented by reference TRBV5-1 and TRBJ2-7, the full variable domain reads KAGVTQTPRYLIKTRGQQVTLSCSPISGHRSVSWYQQTPGQGLQFLFEYFSETQRNKGNFPGRFSGRQFSNSRSEMNVSTLELGDSALYLCASSLEMSGYRYEQYFGPGTRLTVT.

This clone was seen only once. The chain combines TRBV6-5 with TRBJ1-5; D call uncertain. The CDR3 totals 15 residues. Trimming removed 6 bases from V and 0 bases from J, with 12 bases in between. The germline V gene encodes CDR1 MNHEY and CDR2 SVGAGI. The CDR3, as DNA: TGTGCCAGCAGCTCAGTAGACTATAGCAATCAGCCCCAGCATTTT. It codes for CASSSVDYSNQPQHF.

The CDR3 DNA is TGTGCCACCAGCCTCGGGCGGGAGACGAACTCTGGGGCCAACGTCCTGACTTTC. The encoded protein is CATSLGRETNSGANVLTF. The chain carries TRBV15 and TRBJ2-6, with TRBD2 matching 7 bases. CDR3 size: 18 residues. Germline CDR1 is LNHNV and CDR2 is YYDKDF (reference sequence). Losses at the gene ends were 5 bases for V and 0 bases for J; bases not matched to a gene: 10.

The J gene is TRBJ2-3, the V gene TRBV4-2; TRBD2 might be the D (5 bases). V gave up 0 bases and J gave up 3 bases, with 13 bases separating them. This CDR3 has 16 residues. CDR1 is LGHNA, CDR2 YNFKEQ, per germline. In DNA, the CDR3 is TGTGCCAGCAGCCAAGAGCTTGCGCGGGCGACAGATACGCAGTATTTT. Residues: CASSQELARATDTQYF.